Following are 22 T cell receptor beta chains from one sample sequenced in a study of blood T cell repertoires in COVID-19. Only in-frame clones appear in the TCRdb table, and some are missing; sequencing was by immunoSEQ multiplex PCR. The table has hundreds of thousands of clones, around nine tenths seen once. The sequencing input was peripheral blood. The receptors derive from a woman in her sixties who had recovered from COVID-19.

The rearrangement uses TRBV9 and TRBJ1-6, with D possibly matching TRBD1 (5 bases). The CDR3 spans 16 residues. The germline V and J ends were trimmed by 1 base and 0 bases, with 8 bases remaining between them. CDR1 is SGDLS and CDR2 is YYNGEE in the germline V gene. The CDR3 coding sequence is TGTGCCAGCAGCGTAAGGGGAAGCTCCTATAATTCACCCCTCCACTTT. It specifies CASSVRGSSYNSPLHF.

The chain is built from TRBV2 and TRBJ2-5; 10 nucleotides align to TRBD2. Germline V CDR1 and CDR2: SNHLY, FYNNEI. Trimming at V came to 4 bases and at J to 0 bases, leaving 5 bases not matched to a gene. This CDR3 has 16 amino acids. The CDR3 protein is CASSGPSGGDQETQYF. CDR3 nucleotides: TGTGCCAGCAGTGGACCGAGCGGGGGGGACCAAGAGACCCAGTACTTC. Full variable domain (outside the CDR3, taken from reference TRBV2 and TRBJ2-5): EPEVTQTPSHQVTQMGQEVILRCVPISNHLYFYWYRQILGQKVEFLVSFYNNEISEKSEIFDDQFSVERPDGSNFTLKIRSTKLEDSAMYFCASSGPSGGDQETQYFGPGTRLLVL.

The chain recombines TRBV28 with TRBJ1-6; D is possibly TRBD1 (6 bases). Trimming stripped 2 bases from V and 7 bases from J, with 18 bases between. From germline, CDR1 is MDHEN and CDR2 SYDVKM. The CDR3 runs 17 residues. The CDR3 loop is CASSLVGQGMGNSPLHF. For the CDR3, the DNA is TGTGCCAGCAGTTTAGTAGGGCAGGGGATGGGCAATTCACCCCTCCACTTT.

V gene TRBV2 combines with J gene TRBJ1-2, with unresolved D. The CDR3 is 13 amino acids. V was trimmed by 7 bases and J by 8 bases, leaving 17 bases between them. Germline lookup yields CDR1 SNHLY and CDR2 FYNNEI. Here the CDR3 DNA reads TGTGCCAGCAAGTCGGGAGAAAGGACGGGCTACACCTTC. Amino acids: CASKSGERTGYTF.

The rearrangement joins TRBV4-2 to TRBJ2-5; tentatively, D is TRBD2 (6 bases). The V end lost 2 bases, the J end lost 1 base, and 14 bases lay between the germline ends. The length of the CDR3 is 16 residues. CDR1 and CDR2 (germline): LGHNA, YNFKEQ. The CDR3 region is CASSQSGGAGQETQYF. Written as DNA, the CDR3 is TGTGCCAGCAGCCAATCCGGAGGGGCGGGCCAAGAGACCCAGTACTTC.

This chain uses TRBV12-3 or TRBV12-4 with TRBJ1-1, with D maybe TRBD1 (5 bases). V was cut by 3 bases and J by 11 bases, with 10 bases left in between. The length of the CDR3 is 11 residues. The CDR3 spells CASSFGEGAFF. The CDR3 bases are TGTGCCAGCAGTTTCGGGGAGGGGGCTTTCTTT.

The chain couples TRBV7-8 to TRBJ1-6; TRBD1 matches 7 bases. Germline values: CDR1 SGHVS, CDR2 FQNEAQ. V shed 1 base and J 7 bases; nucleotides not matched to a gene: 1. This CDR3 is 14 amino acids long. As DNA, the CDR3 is TGTGCCAGCAGCTTAGTACAGGGGAATTCACCCCTCCACTTT. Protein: CASSLVQGNSPLHF. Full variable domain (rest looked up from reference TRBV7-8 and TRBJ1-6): GAGVSQSPRYKVAKRGQDVALRCDPISGHVSLFWYQQALGQGPEFLTYFQNEAQLDKSGLPSDRFFAERPEGSVSTLKIQRTQQEDSAVYLCASSLVQGNSPLHFGNGTRLTVT.

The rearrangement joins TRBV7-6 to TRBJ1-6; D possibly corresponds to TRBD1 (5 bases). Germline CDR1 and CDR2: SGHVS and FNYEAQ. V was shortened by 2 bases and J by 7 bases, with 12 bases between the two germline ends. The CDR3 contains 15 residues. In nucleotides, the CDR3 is TGTGCCAGCAGCTTAAGCACGGGGGTAAATTCACCCCTCCACTTT. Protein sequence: CASSLSTGVNSPLHF.

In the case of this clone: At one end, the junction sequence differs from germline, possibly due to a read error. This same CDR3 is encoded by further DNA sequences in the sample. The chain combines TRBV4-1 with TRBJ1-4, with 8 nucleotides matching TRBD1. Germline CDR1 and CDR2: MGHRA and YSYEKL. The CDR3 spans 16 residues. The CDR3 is CASSQQGAFTNEKLFF. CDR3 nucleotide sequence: TGCGCCAGCAGCCAACAGGGGGCATTCACTAATGAAAAATTGTTTTTT.

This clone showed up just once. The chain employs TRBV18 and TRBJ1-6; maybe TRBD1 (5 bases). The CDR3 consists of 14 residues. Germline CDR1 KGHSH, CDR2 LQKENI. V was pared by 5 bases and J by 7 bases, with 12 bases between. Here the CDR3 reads CASSSGLRNSPLHF. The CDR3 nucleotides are TGTGCCAGCTCATCAGGGTTGAGGAATTCACCCCTCCACTTT.

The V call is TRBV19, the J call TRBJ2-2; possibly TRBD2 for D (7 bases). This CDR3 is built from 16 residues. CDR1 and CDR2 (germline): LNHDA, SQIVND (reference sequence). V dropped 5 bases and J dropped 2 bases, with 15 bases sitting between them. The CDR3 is CASSWGASGNTGELFF. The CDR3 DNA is TGTGCCAGTAGTTGGGGGGCTAGCGGAAACACCGGGGAGCTGTTTTTT.

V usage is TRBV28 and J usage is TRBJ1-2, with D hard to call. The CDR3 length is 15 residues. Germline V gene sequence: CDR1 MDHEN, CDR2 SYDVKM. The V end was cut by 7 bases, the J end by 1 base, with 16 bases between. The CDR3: CASTRGDRGNYGYTF. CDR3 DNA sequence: TGTGCCAGCACCCGGGGAGATAGAGGTAACTATGGCTACACCTTC.

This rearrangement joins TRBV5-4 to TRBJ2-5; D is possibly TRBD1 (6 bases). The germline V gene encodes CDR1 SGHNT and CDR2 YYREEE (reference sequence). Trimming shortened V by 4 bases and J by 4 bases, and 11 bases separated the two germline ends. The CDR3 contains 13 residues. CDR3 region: CASSRDTLETQYF. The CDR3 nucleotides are TGTGCCAGCAGCCGGGACACCCTAGAGACCCAGTACTTC.

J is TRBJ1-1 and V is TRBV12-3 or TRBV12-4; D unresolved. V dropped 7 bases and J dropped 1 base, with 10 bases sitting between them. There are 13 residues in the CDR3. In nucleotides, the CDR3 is TGTGCCAGCAATCAACTCGGGAACACTGAAGCTTTCTTT. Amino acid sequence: CASNQLGNTEAFF.

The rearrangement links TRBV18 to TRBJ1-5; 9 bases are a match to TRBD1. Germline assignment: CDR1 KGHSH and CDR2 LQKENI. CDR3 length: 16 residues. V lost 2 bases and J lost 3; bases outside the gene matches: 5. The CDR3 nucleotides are TGTGCCAGCTCACCAGAAGGGGACAGGGCCAATCAGCCCCAGCATTTT. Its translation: CASSPEGDRANQPQHF.

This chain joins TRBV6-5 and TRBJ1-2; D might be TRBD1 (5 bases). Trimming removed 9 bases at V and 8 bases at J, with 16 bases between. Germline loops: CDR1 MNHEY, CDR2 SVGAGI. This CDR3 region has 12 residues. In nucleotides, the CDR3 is TGTGCCAGTACAGGCGTGGGGGGGGGCTACACCTTC. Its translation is CASTGVGGGYTF.

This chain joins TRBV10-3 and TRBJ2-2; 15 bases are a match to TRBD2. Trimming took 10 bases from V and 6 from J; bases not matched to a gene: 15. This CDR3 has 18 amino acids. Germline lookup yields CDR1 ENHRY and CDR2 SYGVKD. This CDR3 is CATSLKGTSGGKAGELFF. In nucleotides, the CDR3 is TGTGCCACCAGCCTCAAAGGGACTAGCGGGGGGAAGGCCGGGGAGCTGTTTTTT.

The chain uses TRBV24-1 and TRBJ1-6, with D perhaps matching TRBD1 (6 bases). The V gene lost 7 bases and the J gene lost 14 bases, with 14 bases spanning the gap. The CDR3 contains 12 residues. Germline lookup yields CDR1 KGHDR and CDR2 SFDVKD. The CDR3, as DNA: TGTGCCACCAGCCAGGGGTTCGGGACCCTCCACTTT. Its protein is CATSQGFGTLHF.

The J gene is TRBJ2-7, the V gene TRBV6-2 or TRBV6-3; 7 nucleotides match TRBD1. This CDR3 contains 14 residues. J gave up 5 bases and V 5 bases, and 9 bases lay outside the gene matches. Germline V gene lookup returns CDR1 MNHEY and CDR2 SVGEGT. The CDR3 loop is CASSTGTENDEQYF. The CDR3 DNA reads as TGTGCCAGCAGTACCGGGACAGAAAATGACGAGCAGTACTTC.

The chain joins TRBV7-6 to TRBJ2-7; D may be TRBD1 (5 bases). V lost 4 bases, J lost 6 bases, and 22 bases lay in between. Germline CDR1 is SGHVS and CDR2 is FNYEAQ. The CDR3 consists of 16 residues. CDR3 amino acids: CASSSPGGAWTTEQYF. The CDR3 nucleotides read TGTGCCAGCAGCTCTCCAGGTGGGGCGTGGACCACCGAGCAGTACTTC.

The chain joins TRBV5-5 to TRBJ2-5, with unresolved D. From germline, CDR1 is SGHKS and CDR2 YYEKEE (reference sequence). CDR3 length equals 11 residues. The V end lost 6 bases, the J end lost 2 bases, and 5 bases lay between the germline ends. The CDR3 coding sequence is TGTGCCAGCAATTTACAAGAGACCCAGTACTTC. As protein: CASNLQETQYF.

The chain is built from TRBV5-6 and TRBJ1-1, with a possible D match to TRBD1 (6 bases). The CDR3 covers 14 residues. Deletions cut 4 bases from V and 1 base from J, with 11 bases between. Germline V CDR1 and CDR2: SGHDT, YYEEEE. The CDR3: CASSHRAQNTEAFF. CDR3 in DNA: TGTGCCAGCAGCCACAGGGCCCAGAACACTGAAGCTTTCTTT. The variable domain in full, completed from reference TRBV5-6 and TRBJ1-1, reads DAGVTQSPTHLIKTRGQQVTLRCSPKSGHDTVSWYQQALGQGPQFIFQYYEEEERQRGNFPDRFSGHQFPNYSSELNVNALLLGDSALYLCASSHRAQNTEAFFGQGTRLTVV.